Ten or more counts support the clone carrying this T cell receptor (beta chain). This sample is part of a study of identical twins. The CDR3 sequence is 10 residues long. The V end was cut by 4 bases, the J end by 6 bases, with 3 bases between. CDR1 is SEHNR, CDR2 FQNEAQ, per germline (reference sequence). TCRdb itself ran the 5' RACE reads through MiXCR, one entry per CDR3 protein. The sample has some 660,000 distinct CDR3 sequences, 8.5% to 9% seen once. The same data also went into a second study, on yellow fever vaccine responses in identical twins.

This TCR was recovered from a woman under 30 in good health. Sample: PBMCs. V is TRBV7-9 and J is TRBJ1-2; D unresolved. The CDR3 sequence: CASSSDGYTF. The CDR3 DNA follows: TGTGCCAGCAGCTCCGATGGCTACACCTTC. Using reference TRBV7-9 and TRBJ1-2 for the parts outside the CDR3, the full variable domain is DTGVSQNPRHKITKRGQNVTFRCDPISEHNRLYWYRQTLGQGPEFLTYFQNEAQLEKSRLLSDRFSAERPKGSFSTLEIQRTEQGDSAMYLCASSSDGYTFGSGTRLTVV.